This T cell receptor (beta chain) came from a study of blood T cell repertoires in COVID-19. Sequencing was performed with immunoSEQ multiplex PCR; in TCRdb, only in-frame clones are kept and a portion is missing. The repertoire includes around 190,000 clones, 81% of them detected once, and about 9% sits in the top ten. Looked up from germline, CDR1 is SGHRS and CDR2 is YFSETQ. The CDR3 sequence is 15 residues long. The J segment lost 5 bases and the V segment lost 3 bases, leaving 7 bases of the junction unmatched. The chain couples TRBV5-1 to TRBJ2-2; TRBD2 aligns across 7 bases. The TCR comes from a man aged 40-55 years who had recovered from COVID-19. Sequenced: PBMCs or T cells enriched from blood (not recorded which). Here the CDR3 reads CASSSGTGGTGELFF. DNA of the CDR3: TGCGCCAGCAGCTCCGGGACGGGGGGAACCGGGGAGCTGTTTTTT. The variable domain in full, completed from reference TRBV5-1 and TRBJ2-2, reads KAGVTQTPRYLIKTRGQQVTLSCSPISGHRSVSWYQQTPGQGLQFLFEYFSETQRNKGNFPGRFSGRQFSNSRSEMNVSTLELGDSALYLCASSSGTGGTGELFFGEGSRLTVL.